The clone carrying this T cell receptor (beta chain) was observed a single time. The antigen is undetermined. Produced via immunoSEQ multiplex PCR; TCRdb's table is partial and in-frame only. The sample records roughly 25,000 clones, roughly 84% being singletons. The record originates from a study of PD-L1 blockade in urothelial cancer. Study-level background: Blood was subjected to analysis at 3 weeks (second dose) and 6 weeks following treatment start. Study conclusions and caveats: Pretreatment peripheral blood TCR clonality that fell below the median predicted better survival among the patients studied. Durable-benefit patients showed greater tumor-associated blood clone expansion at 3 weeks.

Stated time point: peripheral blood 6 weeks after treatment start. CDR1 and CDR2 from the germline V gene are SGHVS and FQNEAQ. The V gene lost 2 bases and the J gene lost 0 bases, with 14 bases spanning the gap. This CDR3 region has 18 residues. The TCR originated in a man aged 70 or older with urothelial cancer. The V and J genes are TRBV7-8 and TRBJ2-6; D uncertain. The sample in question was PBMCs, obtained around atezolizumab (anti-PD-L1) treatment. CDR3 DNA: TGTGCCAGCAGCTTACCCCCGTCACTAAGCTCTGGGGCCAACGTCCTGACTTTC. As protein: CASSLPPSLSSGANVLTF. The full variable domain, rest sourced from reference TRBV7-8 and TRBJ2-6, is GAGVSQSPRYKVAKRGQDVALRCDPISGHVSLFWYQQALGQGPEFLTYFQNEAQLDKSGLPSDRFFAERPEGSVSTLKIQRTQQEDSAVYLCASSLPPSLSSGANVLTFGAGSRLTVL.